This T cell receptor beta chain was sequenced for a study of tissue T cells after allogeneic stem cell transplantation. Time point described: mouse harvest day 7 after allogeneic transplant. Each mouse received 10^7 T-cell-depleted marrow cells plus 10^6 splenic CD5+ T cells by tail vein. Tissues came from B6→BALB/c major-mismatch GVHD mice at day 7 or 14. Profiling relied on immunoSEQ multiplex PCR, and the TCRdb table lists in-frame clones only, not all of them. The sample yields several thousand clones, roughly 45% seen once. The V gene's germline CDR1 is SGHSA and CDR2 FRNQAP. The CDR3 length is 14 residues. The V end lost 5 bases, the J end lost 0 bases, and 8 bases lay between the germline ends. This clone was detected only a few times. Mouse germline and gene names are used. The read ends 1 residue shy of where the CDR3 ends; the end is completed using the germline J gene.

J is TRBJ1-3 and V is TRBV16; D possibly corresponds to TRBD1 (6 bases). This receptor was obtained from a female BALB/c mouse given C57BL/6 T cells with graft-versus-host disease after an allogeneic hematopoietic cell transplant. The sample taken for sequencing was skin. The CDR3 loop reads CASSMDSSGNTLYF. The DNA read from the CDR3 is TGTGCAAGCAGCATGGACAGTTCTGGAAATACGCTCTAT.